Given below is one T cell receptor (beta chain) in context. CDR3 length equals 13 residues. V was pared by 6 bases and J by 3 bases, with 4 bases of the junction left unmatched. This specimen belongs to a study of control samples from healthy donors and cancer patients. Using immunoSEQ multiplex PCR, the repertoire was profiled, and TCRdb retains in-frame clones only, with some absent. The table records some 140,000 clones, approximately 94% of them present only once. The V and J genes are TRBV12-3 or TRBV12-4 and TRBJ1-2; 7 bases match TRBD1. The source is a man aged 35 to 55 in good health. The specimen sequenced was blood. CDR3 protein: CASSEQGHYGYTF. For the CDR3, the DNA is TGTGCCAGCAGCGAACAGGGGCACTATGGCTACACCTTC.